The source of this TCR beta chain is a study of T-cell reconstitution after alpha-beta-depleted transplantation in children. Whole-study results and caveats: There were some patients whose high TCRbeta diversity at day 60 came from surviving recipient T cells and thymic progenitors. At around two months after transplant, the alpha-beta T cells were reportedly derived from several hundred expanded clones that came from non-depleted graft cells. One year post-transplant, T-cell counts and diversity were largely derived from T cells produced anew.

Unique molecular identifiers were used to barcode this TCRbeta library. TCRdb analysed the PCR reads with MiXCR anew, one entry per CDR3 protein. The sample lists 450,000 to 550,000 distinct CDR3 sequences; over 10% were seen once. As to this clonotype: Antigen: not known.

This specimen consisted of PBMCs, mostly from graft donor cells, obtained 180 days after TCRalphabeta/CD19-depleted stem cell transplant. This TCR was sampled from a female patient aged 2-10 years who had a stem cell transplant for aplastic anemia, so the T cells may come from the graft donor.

CDR3 protein: CSARIPGQKEHTDTQYF. The CDR3 nucleotides are TGCAGTGCTAGAATCCCGGGACAAAAGGAACACACAGATACGCAGTATTTT. This chain uses TRBV20-1 with TRBJ2-3, with D possibly TRBD1 on 6 matching bases. This CDR3 region has 17 residues. Germline CDR1 reads DFQATT; CDR2 reads SNEGSKA (reference sequence). The V end was cut by 2 bases, the J end by 2 bases, with 20 bases between.